Sequencing of this T cell receptor (beta chain) was carried out in a study of cytomegalovirus exposure and HLA in healthy donors. Study-wide results and limits: Listed as cytomegalovirus-associated were over 150 TCR beta chains. What a later analysis showed was that several of the most significant clusters appeared linked to common viral pathogens. Some highly shared sequence variants likely arose as a pipeline artifact. As confirmed in vitro, three CMV-associated chains were specific for CMV antigens.

This CDR3 has 17 residues. Looked up from germline, CDR1 is SGHVS and CDR2 is FQNEAQ. V trimming: 5 bases; J trimming: 2 bases; junction bases outside the gene matches: 11. Remarks on this clone: Its target is not known.

Amplification used 60 Vbeta primers and 13 Jbeta primers. This table comes from immunoSEQ multiplex PCR, and its TCRdb copy is limited to in-frame clones, with some not included. The sample has fewer than 250,000 clones; roughly 80% are singletons. This chain joins TRBV7-8 and TRBJ2-3; 9 nucleotides agree with TRBD2. This TCR came from a man in his forties in good health and CMV-seropositive. Sample: PBMCs. The CDR3 is CASSRHGTSSPTDTQYF. The CDR3 nucleotides read TGTGCCAGCAGCAGGCACGGGACTAGCTCGCCCACAGATACGCAGTATTTT. Based on the CDR3 plus reference TRBV7-8 and TRBJ2-3, the full variable domain is GAGVSQSPRYKVAKRGQDVALRCDPISGHVSLFWYQQALGQGPEFLTYFQNEAQLDKSGLPSDRFFAERPEGSVSTLKIQRTQQEDSAVYLCASSRHGTSSPTDTQYFGPGTRLTVL.